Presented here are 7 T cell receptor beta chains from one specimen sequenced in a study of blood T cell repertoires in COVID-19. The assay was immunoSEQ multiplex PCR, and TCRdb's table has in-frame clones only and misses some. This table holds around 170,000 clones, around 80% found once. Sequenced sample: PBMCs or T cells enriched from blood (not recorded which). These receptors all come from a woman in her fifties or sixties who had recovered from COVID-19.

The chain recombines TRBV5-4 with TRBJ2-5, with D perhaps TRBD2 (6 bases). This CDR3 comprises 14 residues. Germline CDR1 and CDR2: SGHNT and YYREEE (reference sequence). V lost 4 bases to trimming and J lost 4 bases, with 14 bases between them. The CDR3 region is CASSLTGVGETQYF. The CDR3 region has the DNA TGTGCCAGCAGCCTTACGGGGGTTGGAGAGACCCAGTACTTC.

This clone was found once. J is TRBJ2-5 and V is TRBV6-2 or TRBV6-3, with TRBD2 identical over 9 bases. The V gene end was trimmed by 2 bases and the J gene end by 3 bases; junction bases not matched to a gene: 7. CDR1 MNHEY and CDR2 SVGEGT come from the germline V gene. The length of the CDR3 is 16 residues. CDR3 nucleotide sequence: TGTGCCAGCAGTTACCGCAGGCTAGCGGGAAAAGAGACCCAGTACTTC. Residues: CASSYRRLAGKETQYF.

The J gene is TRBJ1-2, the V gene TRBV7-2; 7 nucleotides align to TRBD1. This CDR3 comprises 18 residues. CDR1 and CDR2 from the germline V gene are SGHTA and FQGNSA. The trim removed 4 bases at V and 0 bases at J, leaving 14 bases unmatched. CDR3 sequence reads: CASSSSSTNRGANYGYTF. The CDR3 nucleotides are TGTGCCAGCAGCTCGTCATCCACAAACAGGGGAGCTAACTATGGCTACACCTTC.

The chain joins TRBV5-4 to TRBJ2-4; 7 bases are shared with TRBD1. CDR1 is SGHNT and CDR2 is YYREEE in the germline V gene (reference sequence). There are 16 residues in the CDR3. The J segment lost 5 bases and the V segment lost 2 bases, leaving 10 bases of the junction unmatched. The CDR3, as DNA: TGTGCCAGCAGCTTCTTGGGGACCGACAGGGAAAACATTCAGTACTTC. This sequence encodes CASSFLGTDRENIQYF.

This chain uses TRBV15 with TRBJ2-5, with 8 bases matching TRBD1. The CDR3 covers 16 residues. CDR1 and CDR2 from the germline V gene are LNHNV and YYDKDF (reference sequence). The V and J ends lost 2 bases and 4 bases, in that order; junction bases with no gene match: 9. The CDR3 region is CATSRLDRERGETQYF. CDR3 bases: TGTGCCACCAGCAGACTGGACAGGGAGAGGGGAGAGACCCAGTACTTC.

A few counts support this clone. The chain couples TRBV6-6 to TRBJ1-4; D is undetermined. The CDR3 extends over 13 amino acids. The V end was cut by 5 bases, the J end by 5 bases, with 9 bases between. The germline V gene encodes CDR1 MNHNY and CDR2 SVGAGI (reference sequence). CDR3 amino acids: CASSTTGNEKLFF. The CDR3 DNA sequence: TGTGCCAGCAGTACGACTGGCAATGAAAAACTGTTTTTT.

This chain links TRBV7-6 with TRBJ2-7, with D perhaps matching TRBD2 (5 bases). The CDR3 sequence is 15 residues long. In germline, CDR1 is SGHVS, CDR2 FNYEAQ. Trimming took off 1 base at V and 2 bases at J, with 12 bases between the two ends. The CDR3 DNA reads TGTGCCAGCAGCTTAGACCGGGGTCTGACCTACGAGCAGTACTTC. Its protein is CASSLDRGLTYEQYF.